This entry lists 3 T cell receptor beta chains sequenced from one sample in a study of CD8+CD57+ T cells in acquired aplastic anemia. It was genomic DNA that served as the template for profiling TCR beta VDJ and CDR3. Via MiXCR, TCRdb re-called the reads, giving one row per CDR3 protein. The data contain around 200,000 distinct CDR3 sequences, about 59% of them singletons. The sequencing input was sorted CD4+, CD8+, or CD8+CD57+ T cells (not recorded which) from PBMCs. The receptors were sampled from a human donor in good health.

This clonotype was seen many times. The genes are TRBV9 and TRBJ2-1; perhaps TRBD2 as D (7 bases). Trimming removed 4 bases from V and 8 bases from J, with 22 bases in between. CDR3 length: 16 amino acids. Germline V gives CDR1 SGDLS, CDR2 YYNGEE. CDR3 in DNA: TGTGCCAGCAGCCGAGGAGGGGGGGCTTCTGTCGATGAGCAGTTCTTC. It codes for CASSRGGGASVDEQFF. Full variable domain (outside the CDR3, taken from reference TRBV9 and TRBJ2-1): DSGVTQTPKHLITATGQRVTLRCSPRSGDLSVYWYQQSLDQGLQFLIQYYNGEERAKGNILERFSAQQFPDLHSELNLSSLELGDSALYFCASSRGGGASVDEQFFGPGTRLTVL.

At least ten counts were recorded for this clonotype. Here the CDR3 reads CASSLTGGGNTIYF. DNA for the CDR3: TGTGCCAGCAGCTTGACAGGGGGAGGAAACACCATATATTTT. This chain links TRBV5-4 with TRBJ1-3, with 8 bases fitting TRBD1. The trim removed 1 base at V and 4 bases at J, leaving 1 base unmatched. The CDR3 is 14 amino acids. Germline CDR1 SGHNT, CDR2 YYREEE (reference sequence).

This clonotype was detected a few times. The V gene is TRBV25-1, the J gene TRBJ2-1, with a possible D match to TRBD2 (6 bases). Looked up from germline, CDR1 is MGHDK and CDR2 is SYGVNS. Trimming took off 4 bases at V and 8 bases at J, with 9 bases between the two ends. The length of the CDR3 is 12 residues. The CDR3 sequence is CASSAGGDEQFF. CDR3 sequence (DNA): TGTGCCAGCAGTGCCGGCGGGGATGAGCAGTTCTTC.